The rows below give T cell receptor beta chains drawn from one sample of a study of OX40 agonist ivuxolimab in advanced cancers. The table came from immunoSEQ multiplex PCR; TCRdb's copy has only in-frame clones and leaves some out. The sample lists more than 80,000 clones; under 95% were seen once. The sample was CD4+ or CD8+ T cells sorted from blood, taken in a trial of the OX40 agonist ivuxolimab. Receptors originate from an adult with an advanced solid tumor such as melanoma, head and neck, liver or kidney cancer. Each CDR3 is given without its conserved first and last residue. Fields, in order: CDR3 length, V gene, J gene, CDR3 protein.

>14|TRBV9|TRBJ2-6
ASSPRGDSGANVLT
>10|TRBV2|TRBJ2-1
ASNRGGSSPF
>12|TRBV28|TRBJ1-5
ASSRQGGNQPQH
>13|TRBV28|TRBJ2-7
ASSVTSGTIYEQY
>10|TRBV30|TRBJ1-6
AWTPTGGPLH
>13|TRBV5-5|TRBJ2-1
ASSLDHRAKGEQF
>10|TRBV10-2|TRBJ2-7
ASTGQGYEQY
>11|TRBV7-2|TRBJ1-5
ASSQRPPGPQH
>14|TRBV28|TRBJ2-7
ASRDPPGRLRYEQY
>12|TRBV10-3|TRBJ1-4
AISENRNNEKLF
>13|TRBV5-1|TRBJ2-7
ASSLAGQGAYEQY
>14|TRBV2|TRBJ2-3
ASSPSGRAATDTQY
>13|TRBV7-2|TRBJ2-1
ASSSSSIGVHEQF
>14|TRBV2|TRBJ2-1
ASGLAGGRHYNEQF
>13|TRBV27|TRBJ1-5
ASSLNKQSNQPQH
>12|TRBV19|TRBJ2-7
ASSTGVGSYEQY
>13|TRBV9|TRBJ1-2
ASSQFVGVTYGYT
>12|TRBV10-3|TRBJ2-2
AISESRGSGELF
>13|TRBV5-4|TRBJ2-7
ASSLGTSGTDEQY
>12|TRBV19|TRBJ2-5
ASSTSWRGRTQY
>14|TRBV28|TRBJ2-7
ASRGQGVVPIYEQY
>14|TRBV15|TRBJ2-3
ATSRAKSPSTDTQY
>13|TRBV5-1|TRBJ2-1
ASSLADRDTNEQF
>13|TRBV18|TRBJ2-7
ASSPGLAGGYEQY
>13|TRBV7-2|TRBJ2-7
ASSSASGRLNEQY
>12|TRBV30|TRBJ2-1
AWNSGLADNEQF
>14|TRBV7-8|.
ASSSIAGFAYNEQF
>7|TRBV19|TRBJ1-2
ASGRGYT
>12|TRBV19|TRBJ2-2
ASLQAGYTGELF
>11|TRBV6-1|TRBJ1-1
ASSDQGNTEAF
>12|TRBV28|TRBJ2-7
ASSLTGSSYEQY
>11|TRBV7-7|TRBJ1-4
ASSLLFNEKLF
>12|TRBV19|TRBJ2-7
ASRGLAGSYEQY
>12|TRBV10-2|TRBJ2-7
ASSDVVRGYEQY
>13|TRBV5-4|TRBJ2-7
ASSPEGQGTSQQY
>11|TRBV10-3|TRBJ1-1
AIMRNVNTEAF
>9|TRBV28|TRBJ2-7
ASKLLNEQY
>11|TRBV28|TRBJ2-7
ASSYSPNYEQY
>14|TRBV11-3|TRBJ2-5
ASSLGGTGRYETQY
>12|TRBV7-2|TRBJ1-4
ASSLGEGDEKLF
>15|TRBV7-9|TRBJ2-7
ASSRWGLAGGHNEQY
>13|TRBV21-1|TRBJ2-1
ASSSTGTDYNEQF
>13|TRBV7-2|TRBJ2-7
ASSLLSGGAYEQY
>12|TRBV28|TRBJ2-3
ASSFTLQGDTQY
>11|TRBV5-5|TRBJ1-2
ASRRTGSYGYT
>13|TRBV28|TRBJ1-2
ASSPTPGGLYGYT
>13|TRBV9|TRBJ1-1
ASSKQGQGSTEAF
>11|TRBV11-2|TRBJ1-2
ASSLGQGGRYT
>11|TRBV30|TRBJ2-7
AWNLSGQGGQY
>13|TRBV30|TRBJ1-6
AWLKGQGNNSPLH
>12|TRBV6-6|TRBJ2-2
ASSHGQGGGELF
>13|TRBV29-1|TRBJ2-1
SVGLGAGAYNEQF
>10|TRBV6-6|TRBJ2-1
ASSTGVNEQF
>10|TRBV7-2|TRBJ2-3
ATGTYTDTQY
>13|TRBV5-6|TRBJ1-3
ASNSGWGPGNTIY
>14|TRBV28|TRBJ1-5
ASSLFRAGRGQPQH
>12|TRBV7-9|TRBJ1-2
ASSLAGYNYGYT